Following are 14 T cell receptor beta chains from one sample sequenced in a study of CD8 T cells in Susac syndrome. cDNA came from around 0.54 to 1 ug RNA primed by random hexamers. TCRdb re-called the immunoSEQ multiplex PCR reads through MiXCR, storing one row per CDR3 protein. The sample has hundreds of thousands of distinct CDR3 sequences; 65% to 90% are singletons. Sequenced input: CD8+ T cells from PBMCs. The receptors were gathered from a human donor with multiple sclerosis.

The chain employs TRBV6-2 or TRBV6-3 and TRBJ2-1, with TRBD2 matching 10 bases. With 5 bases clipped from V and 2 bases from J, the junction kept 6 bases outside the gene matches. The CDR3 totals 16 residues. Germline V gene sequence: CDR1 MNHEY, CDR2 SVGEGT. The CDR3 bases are TGTGCCAGCAGTCCTCACCTAGCGGGAGCCTACAATGAGCAGTTCTTC. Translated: CASSPHLAGAYNEQFF.

Here the CDR3 reads CASSMAPGQHYEQYF. In nucleotides, the CDR3 is TGTGCCAGTAGTATGGCCCCGGGACAGCACTACGAGCAGTACTTC. The rearrangement joins TRBV19 to TRBJ2-7; TRBD1 matches at 7 bases. Germline V gives CDR1 LNHDA, CDR2 SQIVND (reference sequence). This CDR3 comprises 15 residues. The V segment lost 3 bases and the J segment 3 bases; nucleotides outside the gene matches: 8.

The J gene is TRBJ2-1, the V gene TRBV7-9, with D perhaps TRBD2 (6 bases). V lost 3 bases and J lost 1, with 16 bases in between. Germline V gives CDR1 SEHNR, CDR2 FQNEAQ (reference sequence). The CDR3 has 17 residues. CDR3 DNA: TGTGCCAGCAGCTTTTTCGAAATAGCGGAGTCCTACAATGAGCAGTTCTTC. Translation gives CASSFFEIAESYNEQFF.

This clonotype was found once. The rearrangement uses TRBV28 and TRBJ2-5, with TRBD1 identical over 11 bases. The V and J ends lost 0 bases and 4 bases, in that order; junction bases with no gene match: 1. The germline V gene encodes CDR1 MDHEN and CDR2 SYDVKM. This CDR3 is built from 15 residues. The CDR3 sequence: CASSLWDRGPETQYF. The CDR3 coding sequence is TGTGCCAGCAGTTTATGGGACAGGGGGCCAGAGACCCAGTACTTC. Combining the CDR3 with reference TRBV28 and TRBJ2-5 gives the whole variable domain DVKVTQSSRYLVKRTGEKVFLECVQDMDHENMFWYRQDPGLGLRLIYFSYDVKMKEKGDIPEGYSVSREKKERFSLILESASTNQTSMYLCASSLWDRGPETQYFGPGTRLLVL.

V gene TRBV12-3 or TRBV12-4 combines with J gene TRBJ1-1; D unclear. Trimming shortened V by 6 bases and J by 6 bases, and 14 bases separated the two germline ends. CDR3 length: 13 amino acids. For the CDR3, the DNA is TGTGCCAGCAGCCCGAGTTATTCCCCTGAAGCTTTCTTT. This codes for CASSPSYSPEAFF.

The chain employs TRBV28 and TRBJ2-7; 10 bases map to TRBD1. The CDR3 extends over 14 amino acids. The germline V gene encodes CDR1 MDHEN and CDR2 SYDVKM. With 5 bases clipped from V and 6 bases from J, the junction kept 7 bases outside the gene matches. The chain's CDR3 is CASSPGTGVLEQYF. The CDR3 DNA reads TGTGCCAGCAGTCCCGGGACAGGGGTGCTCGAGCAGTACTTC.

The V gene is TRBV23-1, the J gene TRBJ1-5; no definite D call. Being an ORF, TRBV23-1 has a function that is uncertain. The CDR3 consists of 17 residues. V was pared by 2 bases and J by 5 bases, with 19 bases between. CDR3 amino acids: CASSQTTREFGDQPQHF. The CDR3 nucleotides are TGCGCCAGCAGTCAAACCACTAGGGAGTTCGGGGATCAGCCCCAGCATTTT.

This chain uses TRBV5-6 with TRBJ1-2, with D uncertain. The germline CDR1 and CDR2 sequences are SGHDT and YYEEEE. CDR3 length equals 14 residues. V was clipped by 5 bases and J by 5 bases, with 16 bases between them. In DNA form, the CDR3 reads TGTGCCAGCAGTTTCGGACTCGCCCCTTATGGCTACACCTTC. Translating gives CASSFGLAPYGYTF. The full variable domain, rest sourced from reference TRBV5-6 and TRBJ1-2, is DAGVTQSPTHLIKTRGQQVTLRCSPKSGHDTVSWYQQALGQGPQFIFQYYEEEERQRGNFPDRFSGHQFPNYSSELNVNALLLGDSALYLCASSFGLAPYGYTFGSGTRLTVV.

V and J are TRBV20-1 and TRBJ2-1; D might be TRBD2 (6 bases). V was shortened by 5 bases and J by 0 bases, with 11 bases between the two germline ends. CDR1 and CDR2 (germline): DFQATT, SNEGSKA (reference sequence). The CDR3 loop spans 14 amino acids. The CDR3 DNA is TGCAGTGCTTACGGGGGTAGCTCCTACAATGAGCAGTTCTTC. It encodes CSAYGGSSYNEQFF.

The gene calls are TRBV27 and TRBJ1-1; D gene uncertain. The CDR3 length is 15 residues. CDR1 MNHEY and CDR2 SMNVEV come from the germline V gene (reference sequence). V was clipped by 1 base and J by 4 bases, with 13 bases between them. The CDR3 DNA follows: TGTGCCAGCAGTTTATTCGCCGGTTTAACCACTGAAGCTTTCTTT. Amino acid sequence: CASSLFAGLTTEAFF.

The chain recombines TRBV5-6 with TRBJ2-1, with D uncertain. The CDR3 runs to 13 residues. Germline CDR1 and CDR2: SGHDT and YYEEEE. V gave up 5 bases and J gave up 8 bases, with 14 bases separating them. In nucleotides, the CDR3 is TGTGCCAGCAGTCTCAACTACGGCCATGAGCAGTTCTTC. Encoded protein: CASSLNYGHEQFF.

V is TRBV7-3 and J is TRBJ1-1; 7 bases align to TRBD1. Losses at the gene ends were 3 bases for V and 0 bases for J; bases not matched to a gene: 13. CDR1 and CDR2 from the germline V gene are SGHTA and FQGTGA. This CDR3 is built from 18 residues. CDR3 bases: TGTGCCAGCAGCTTCTTAGGGGGCGGCGACCCTATGAACACTGAAGCTTTCTTT. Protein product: CASSFLGGGDPMNTEAFF.

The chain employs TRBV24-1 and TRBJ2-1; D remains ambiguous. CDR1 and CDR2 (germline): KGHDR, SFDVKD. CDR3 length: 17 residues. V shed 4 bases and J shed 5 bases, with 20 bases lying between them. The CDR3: CATSDRQVGLPHNEQFF. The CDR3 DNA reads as TGTGCCACCAGTGACCGCCAAGTAGGGTTACCGCACAATGAGCAGTTCTTC.

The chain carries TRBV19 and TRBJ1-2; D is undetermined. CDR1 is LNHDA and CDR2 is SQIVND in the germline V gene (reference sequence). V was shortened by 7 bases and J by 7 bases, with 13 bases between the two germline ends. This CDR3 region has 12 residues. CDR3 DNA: TGTGCCAGTACCCAGCCCGGGCTTGGCTACACCTTC. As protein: CASTQPGLGYTF.